This TCR beta chain was identified in a study of tissue T cells after allogeneic stem cell transplantation. The protocol was immunoSEQ multiplex PCR, while the TCRdb copy is restricted to in-frame clones and leaves out a portion. The data show about 5,700 clones, under 60% seen once. Concerning this clone: Gene names follow the mouse nomenclature. The observed sequence ends 1 residue before the CDR3 terminus, with the missing tail filled in from the germline J gene.

The CDR3 spans 16 residues. V was pared by 3 bases and J by 2 bases, with 3 bases of the junction left unmatched. Germline V lookup: CDR1 KGHPV, CDR2 FQNQEV (reference sequence). Time point described: mouse harvest day 14 after allogeneic transplant. Each mouse received 10^7 T-cell-depleted marrow cells plus 10^6 splenic CD5+ T cells by tail vein. The clonotype was recovered from a female BALB/c mouse given C57BL/6 T cells with graft-versus-host disease after an allogeneic hematopoietic cell transplant. Material: gut tissue. This chain uses TRBV26 with TRBJ2-2; 10 positions agree with TRBD2. Here the CDR3 reads CASSLQTGGNTGQLYF. The covered CDR3 bases are TGTGCCAGCAGTCTCCAGACTGGGGGGAACACCGGGCAGCTCTAC.